A selection of T cell receptor beta chains follows, all from one sample in a study of blood T cell repertoires in COVID-19. Libraries were prepared by immunoSEQ multiplex PCR; TCRdb keeps only in-frame clonotypes and omits some of them. The data show some 240,000 clones, approximately 84% seen once. The sequenced material came from PBMCs or T cells enriched from blood (not recorded which). The receptors stem from a man aged 50 to 60 who had recovered from COVID-19. CDR3s include the opening cysteine and the closing phenylalanine or tryptophan. D genes are given only for firm matches. Rows may omit the clone size; those that give it use once, few, many or a size class.

CDR3 DNA,CDR3 protein,V gene,clone size,J gene,D gene
TGCGCCAGCAGCCAGTGGGACAGGAAAGCCTATAATTCACCCCTCCACTTT,CASSQWDRKAYNSPLHF,TRBV4-3,few,TRBJ1-6,TRBD1
TGCGCCAGCAGCTCCCCCTCAGGACAGCCTTCCAATTCACCCCTCCACTTT,CASSSPSGQPSNSPLHF,TRBV5-1,NA,TRBJ1-6,NA
TGTGCCAGCTCACTCCGGACAGCGAGCTCTGGAAACACCATATATTTT,CASSLRTASSGNTIYF,TRBV18,NA,TRBJ1-3,NA
TGTGCCAGCAGCTTAATCGGGGGGAGCTCTGGAAACACCATATATTTT,CASSLIGGSSGNTIYF,TRBV11-2,once,TRBJ1-3,NA
TGTGCCAGCAGCAAGGCTGGTAGCGGGGGGCCGTACCAAGAGACCCAGTACTTC,CASSKAGSGGPYQETQYF,TRBV5-4,NA,TRBJ2-5,TRBD2
TGTGCCAGCAGCCAAGGGTGGTGGAGGACAGAATACGAGCAGTACTTC,CASSQGWWRTEYEQYF,TRBV3-1/TRBV3-2,few,TRBJ2-7,NA
TGTGCCATCAGTCAGGGACAGCCTAACACCGGGGAGCTGTTTTTT,CAISQGQPNTGELFF,TRBV10-3,NA,TRBJ2-2,TRBD1
TGTGCCAGCAGCGTAGCAGGGATTGACTATGGCTACACCTTC,CASSVAGIDYGYTF,TRBV9,NA,TRBJ1-2,NA
TGTGCCAGCAGACACACAGGGGGGCGCCCTGAAGCTTTCTTT,CASRHTGGRPEAFF,TRBV27,NA,TRBJ1-1,TRBD1
TGTGCCAGCAGTTTGGCGGGGTGGGGGTCCCAGTACTTC,CASSLAGWGSQYF,TRBV3-1/TRBV3-2,NA,TRBJ2-5,NA
TGTGCCAGCAGTGACGGCAGGGGGTTATATGGCTACACCTTC,CASSDGRGLYGYTF,TRBV25-1,NA,TRBJ1-2,TRBD1
TGTGCCAGTAGTATGTTAAAGGGGGTTGAAGCTTTCTTT,CASSMLKGVEAFF,TRBV19,NA,TRBJ1-1,NA
TGTGCCAGTAGCCCCCTTCAGGGGGGAGTTGCTCGGAACAATGAGCAGTTCTTC,CASSPLQGGVARNNEQFF,TRBV19,NA,TRBJ2-1,NA
TGTGCCAGCAGTTACGGGGGCGATAGCTCCTACGAGCAGTACTTC,CASSYGGDSSYEQYF,TRBV6-5,NA,TRBJ2-7,NA
TGTGCCAGCAGTAAGAGGACAGGTTACGAGCAGTACTTC,CASSKRTGYEQYF,TRBV27,few,TRBJ2-7,TRBD1
TGTGCCAGCAGCTACGTAGCGGGGGACTACAATGAGCAGTTCTTC,CASSYVAGDYNEQFF,TRBV13,NA,TRBJ2-1,TRBD2
TGTGCCAGCAGTTCCTACAGGGGGGGTGGCACTGAAGCTTTCTTT,CASSSYRGGGTEAFF,TRBV27,NA,TRBJ1-1,TRBD1
TGCAGTGCCCAAACAGGGGGTGAGCAGTACTTC,CSAQTGGEQYF,TRBV20-1,NA,TRBJ2-7,TRBD1